This T cell receptor (beta chain) was identified during a study of blood T cell repertoires in COVID-19. At the level of the study: COVID-19 samples, acute and convalescent, were from the United States, Italy and Spain. PBMCs, B-cell-depleted T cells, or T cells were the source of the cDNA or gDNA that made up the material.

The CDR3 is 17 residues long. J lost 6 bases, V lost 1 base, and 11 bases had no gene match. Germline V gene lookup returns CDR1 LGHDT and CDR2 YNNKEL (reference sequence). Authors' processing steps: Estimates of nucleated cell counts were drawn from the amplification of reference gene primers. Clones were sequenced by immunoSEQ multiplex PCR, and TCRdb holds only the in-frame ones, with some missing. V and J calls and clone size are given by that table; D and trimming were obtained from the DNA. The repertoire holds approximately 120,000 clones, with 65% to 90% as singletons. Specimen: peripheral blood. The source of this sequence is a woman aged 80 or older with active or convalescent COVID-19. The chain has TRBV3-1 (or the pseudogene TRBV3-2) and TRBJ2-7; 11 bases match TRBD2. The CDR3 bases are TGTGCCAGCAGCCAAGGAACTAGCGGGAGTCTTAGTCGCGAGCAGTACTTC. It is translated as CASSQGTSGSLSREQYF.